This is a list of T cell receptor beta chains from one sample in a study of blood T cell repertoires in COVID-19. TCRdb's copy holds only in-frame clones and misses some; the assay was immunoSEQ multiplex PCR. The data contain roughly 140,000 clones, approximately 81% of them singletons. Sequenced: peripheral blood. These receptors were collected from a human donor in a cohort sampled during active COVID-19. CDR3s include the opening cysteine and the closing phenylalanine or tryptophan. A D gene is named only where the DNA matches it firmly. Clone size is stated in some rows and not others, as once, few, many or a class when expanded.

V gene	J gene	D gene	clone size	CDR3 DNA	CDR3 protein
TRBV7-9	TRBJ1-1	.	few	TGTGCCAGCCGTCTTATGAACACTGAAGCTTTCTTT	CASRLMNTEAFF
TRBV18	TRBJ2-7	.	.	TGTGCCAGCTCACCTATAGAAGAATACGAGCAGTACTTC	CASSPIEEYEQYF
TRBV7-9	TRBJ1-4	TRBD1	.	TGTGCCAGCAGCACCGACAGGGACAGGAATGAAAAACTGTTTTTT	CASSTDRDRNEKLFF
TRBV29-1	TRBJ2-7	TRBD1	.	TGCAGCGTCGACGGGACAGGGCTTTACGAGCAGTACTTC	CSVDGTGLYEQYF
TRBV28	TRBJ1-2	TRBD1	.	TGTGCCAGCAGTCGGGACAGATACTATGGCTACACCTTC	CASSRDRYYGYTF
TRBV28	TRBJ1-3	TRBD1	.	TGTGCCAGCAGTCCACCCGGGACAGTCTCTGGAAACACCATATATTTT	CASSPPGTVSGNTIYF
TRBV20-1	TRBJ1-5	.	.	TGCAGTGCTAGTAATGAGGGGGACCTTTCAAGCAATCAGCCCCAGCATTTT	CSASNEGDLSSNQPQHF
TRBV7-8	TRBJ1-5	TRBD1	.	TGTGCCAGCAGCTTAGCCCACCGGGACAGGGTGGGCCCAGGGGATCAGCCCCAGCATTTT	CASSLAHRDRVGPGDQPQHF
TRBV5-1	TRBJ2-1	.	once	TGCGCCAGCAGCTTGGGGCAGGGCTCTTACAATGAGCAGTTCTTC	CASSLGQGSYNEQFF
TRBV28	TRBJ2-7	.	.	TGTGCCAGCAGTTTTGTGTCAAAATACGAGCAGTACTTC	CASSFVSKYEQYF
TRBV4-1	TRBJ2-7	TRBD1	few	TGCGCCAGCAGCCTAAACCCTTCGAGGGGGCGGTCCTACGAGCAGTACTTC	CASSLNPSRGRSYEQYF